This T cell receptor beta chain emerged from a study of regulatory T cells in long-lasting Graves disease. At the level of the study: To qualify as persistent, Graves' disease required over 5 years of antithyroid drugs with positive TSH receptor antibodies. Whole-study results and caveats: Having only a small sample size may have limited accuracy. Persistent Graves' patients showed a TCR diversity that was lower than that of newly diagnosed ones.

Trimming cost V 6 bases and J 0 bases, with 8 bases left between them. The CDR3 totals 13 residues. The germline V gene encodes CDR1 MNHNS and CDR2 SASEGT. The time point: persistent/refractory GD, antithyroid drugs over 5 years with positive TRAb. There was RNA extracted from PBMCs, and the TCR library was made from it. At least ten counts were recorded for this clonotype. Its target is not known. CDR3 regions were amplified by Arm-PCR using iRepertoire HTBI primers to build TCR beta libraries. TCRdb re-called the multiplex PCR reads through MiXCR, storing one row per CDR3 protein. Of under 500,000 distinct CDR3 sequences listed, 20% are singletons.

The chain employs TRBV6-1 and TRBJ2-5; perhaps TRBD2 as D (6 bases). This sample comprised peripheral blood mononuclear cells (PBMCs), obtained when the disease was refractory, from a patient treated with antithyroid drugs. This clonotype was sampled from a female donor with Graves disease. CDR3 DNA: TGTGCCAGCAGATTAGCGGACCAAGAGACCCAGTACTTC. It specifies CASRLADQETQYF.